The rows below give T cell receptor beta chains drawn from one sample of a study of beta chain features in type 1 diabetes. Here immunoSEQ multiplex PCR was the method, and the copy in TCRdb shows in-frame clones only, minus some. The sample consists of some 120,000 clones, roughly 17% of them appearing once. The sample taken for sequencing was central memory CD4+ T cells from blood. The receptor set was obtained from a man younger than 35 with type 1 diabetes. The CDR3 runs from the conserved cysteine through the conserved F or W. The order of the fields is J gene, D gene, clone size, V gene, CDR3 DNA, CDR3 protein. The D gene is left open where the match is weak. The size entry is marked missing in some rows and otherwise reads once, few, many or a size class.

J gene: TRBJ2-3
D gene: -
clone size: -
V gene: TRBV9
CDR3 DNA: TGTGCCAGCAGCGTAGCCCCGATCACAGATACGCAGTATTTT
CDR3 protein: CASSVAPITDTQYF

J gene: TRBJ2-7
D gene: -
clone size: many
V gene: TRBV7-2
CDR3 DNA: TGTGCCAGCAGCGCAAGAGCCGGGACGTCGGCGTCCTACGAGCAGTACTTC
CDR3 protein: CASSARAGTSASYEQYF

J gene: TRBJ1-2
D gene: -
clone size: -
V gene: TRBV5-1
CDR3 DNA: TGCGCCAGCAGCCCGGAGGGGGGAGGTAACTATGGCTACACCTTC
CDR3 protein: CASSPEGGGNYGYTF

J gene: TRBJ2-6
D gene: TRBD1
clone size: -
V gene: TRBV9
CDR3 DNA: TGTGCCAGCAGCTCCAGGACAGGGGGTTCTGGGGCCAACGTCCTGACTTTC
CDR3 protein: CASSSRTGGSGANVLTF

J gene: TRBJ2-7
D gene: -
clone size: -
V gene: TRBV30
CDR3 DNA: TGTGCCTGGAGTATAGGGGAGTATGCCTACGAGCAGTACTTC
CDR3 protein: CAWSIGEYAYEQYF

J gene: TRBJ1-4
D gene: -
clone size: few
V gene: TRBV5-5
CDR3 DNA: TGTGCCAGCAGCTTGTTTACAGGGAATGAAAAACTGTTTTTT
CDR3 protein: CASSLFTGNEKLFF

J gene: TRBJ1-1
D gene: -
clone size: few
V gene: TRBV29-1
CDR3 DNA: TGCAGCGTTGCCCCCCAGGACTTCACTGAAGCTTTCTTT
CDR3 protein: CSVAPQDFTEAFF

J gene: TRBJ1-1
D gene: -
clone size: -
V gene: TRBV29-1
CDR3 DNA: TGCAGCGTAGCTAACAGAGGCGGTTTCATGAACACTGAAGCTTTCTTT
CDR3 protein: CSVANRGGFMNTEAFF

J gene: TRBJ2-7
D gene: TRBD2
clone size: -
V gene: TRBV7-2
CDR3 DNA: TGTGCCAGCAGCCCCGCGGGGGGGAGCTCCTACGAGCAGTACTTC
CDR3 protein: CASSPAGGSSYEQYF

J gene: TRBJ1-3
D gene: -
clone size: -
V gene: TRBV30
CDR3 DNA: TGTGCCTGGAGGTCTTCTGGAAACACCATATATTTT
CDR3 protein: CAWRSSGNTIYF

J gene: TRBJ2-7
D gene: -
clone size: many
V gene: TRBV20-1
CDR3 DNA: TGCAGTGCCCCAGGAGGAGAGCAGTACTTC
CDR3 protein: CSAPGGEQYF

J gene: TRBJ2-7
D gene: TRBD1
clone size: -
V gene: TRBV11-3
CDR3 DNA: TGTGCCAGCAGTTGGGGACAGGCGCAAGAGCAGTACTTC
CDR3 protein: CASSWGQAQEQYF

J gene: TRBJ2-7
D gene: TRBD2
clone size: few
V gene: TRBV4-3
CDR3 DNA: TGCGCCAGCAGCCAAGATTTCGCTAGCGGGGACCTCTACGAGCAGTACTTC
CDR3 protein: CASSQDFASGDLYEQYF

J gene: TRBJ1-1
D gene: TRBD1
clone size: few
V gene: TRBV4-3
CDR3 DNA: TGCGCCAGCAGCCAAGGGACAGGGGGCTACACTGAAGCTTTCTTT
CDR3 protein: CASSQGTGGYTEAFF

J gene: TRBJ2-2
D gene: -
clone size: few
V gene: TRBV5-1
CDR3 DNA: TGCGCCAGCAGCCTCATACAGGGCAACACCGGGGAGCTGTTTTTT
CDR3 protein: CASSLIQGNTGELFF

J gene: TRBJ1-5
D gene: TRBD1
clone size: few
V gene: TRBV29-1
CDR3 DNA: TGCAGCGTCCAGGGGGCAGGAAGCAATCAGCCCCAGCATTTT
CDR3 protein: CSVQGAGSNQPQHF

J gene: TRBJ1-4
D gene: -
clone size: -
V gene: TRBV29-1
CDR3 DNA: TGCAGCGTTATCAGTCCAGACTATGAAAAACTGTTTTTT
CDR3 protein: CSVISPDYEKLFF

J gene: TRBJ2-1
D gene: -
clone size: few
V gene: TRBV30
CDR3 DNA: TGTGCCTGGAGTTTCCCTGGACCCTACAATGAGCAGTTCTTC
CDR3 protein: CAWSFPGPYNEQFF